The 23 T cell receptor beta chains given below trace back to one sample, sequenced in a study of cytomegalovirus exposure and HLA in healthy donors. PCR amplification relied on 60 Vbeta primers (plus 13 Jbeta primers). Libraries were prepared by immunoSEQ multiplex PCR; TCRdb keeps only in-frame clonotypes and omits some of them. This table holds 72,000 or so clones, 75% to 85% found once. The sequenced material came from PBMCs. Receptor source: a man younger than 35 in good health and CMV-seropositive.

V is TRBV6-1 and J is TRBJ2-7, with a weak D call TRBD1 (5 bases). Trimming removed 6 bases at V and 5 bases at J, with 11 bases between. This CDR3 region has 12 residues. Germline V gene lookup returns CDR1 MNHNS and CDR2 SASEGT. The CDR3: CASRLQVNEQYF. CDR3 sequence (DNA): TGTGCCAGCAGATTACAGGTGAACGAGCAGTACTTC.

This chain links TRBV7-8 with TRBJ1-1; tentatively, D is TRBD1 (6 bases). The length of the CDR3 is 15 residues. Trimming left V 5 bases short and J 3 bases short, with 16 bases between. Germline V gene data show CDR1 as SGHVS and CDR2 as FQNEAQ. CDR3 in amino acids: CASSGPRGRDTEAFF. The DNA of the CDR3 is TGTGCCAGCAGCGGTCCCAGGGGAAGGGACACTGAAGCTTTCTTT.

V is TRBV9 and J is TRBJ2-2; 7 bases are a match to TRBD1. Germline values: CDR1 SGDLS, CDR2 YYNGEE. The CDR3 loop spans 14 amino acids. Trimming at V came to 6 bases and at J to 5 bases, leaving 7 bases not matched to a gene. CDR3 coding DNA: TGTGCCAGCAAAAAGTCGACAGGGACCGGGGAGCTGTTTTTT. Translated: CASKKSTGTGELFF.

The chain recombines TRBV27 with TRBJ2-5, with D tentatively TRBD2 (5 bases). The CDR3 is 14 amino acids. Germline lookup yields CDR1 MNHEY and CDR2 SMNVEV (reference sequence). V lost 8 bases to trimming and J lost 2 bases, with 15 bases between them. CDR3 amino acids: CASVTGLLQETQYF. The CDR3 DNA reads as TGTGCCAGCGTGACCGGACTCCTTCAAGAGACCCAGTACTTC.

Remarks on this clone: One end of the junction does not line up with germline, which may come from a read error. The chain links TRBV18 to TRBJ2-5; 8 bases line up with TRBD1. Germline V lookup: CDR1 KGHSH, CDR2 LQKENI. The CDR3 covers 13 residues. CDR3 amino acids: CASSPQGEETQYF. The CDR3 nucleotides are TGTGCCAGCTCGCCACAGGGGGAAGAGACCCAGTACTTC.

CDR3 DNA sequence: TGTGCCAGCAGTTATTACGCAGGGAACTACGAGCAGTACTTC. Translation: CASSYYAGNYEQYF. This chain connects TRBV6-5 to TRBJ2-7, with a possible D match to TRBD1 (5 bases). The germline V gene has CDR1 MNHEY and CDR2 SVGAGI. This CDR3 comprises 14 residues. Trimming pared 3 bases from V and 3 bases from J, leaving 12 bases between.

The genes are TRBV18 and TRBJ1-1; D is perhaps TRBD1 (5 bases). The CDR3 covers 13 residues. Germline V CDR1 and CDR2: KGHSH, LQKENI. The ends were cut back, 5 bases at V and 5 bases at J, with 12 bases in the middle. This chain's CDR3 is CASSSGDGTEAFF. The DNA for the CDR3 is TGTGCCAGCTCATCGGGGGACGGAACTGAAGCTTTCTTT.

The J gene is TRBJ2-7, the V gene TRBV7-8, with 12 nucleotides matching TRBD2. The trim removed 4 bases at V and 5 bases at J, leaving 3 bases unmatched. The CDR3 is made up of 14 amino acids. CDR1 is SGHVS, CDR2 FQNEAQ, per germline. The CDR3 DNA sequence: TGTGCCAGCAGCTCACCTAGCGGGGGGGACGAGCAGTACTTC. Translation: CASSSPSGGDEQYF.

The rearrangement links TRBV5-1 to TRBJ1-1; weak D call: TRBD1 (5 bases). Deletions cut 7 bases from V and 3 bases from J, with 13 bases between. The CDR3 consists of 13 residues. CDR1 and CDR2 (germline): SGHRS, YFSETQ. The chain's CDR3 is CASFGDSHTEAFF. The CDR3 DNA sequence: TGCGCCAGCTTCGGCGACAGCCACACTGAAGCTTTCTTT.

The V and J genes are TRBV19 and TRBJ2-3, with D unresolved. The CDR3 extends over 12 amino acids. Germline loops: CDR1 LNHDA, CDR2 SQIVND (reference sequence). V lost 3 bases to trimming and J lost 4 bases, with 5 bases between them. The CDR3 region has the DNA TGTGCCAGTAGTATTTATTCAGATACGCAGTATTTT. Its protein product is CASSIYSDTQYF. Full variable domain (rest looked up from reference TRBV19 and TRBJ2-3): DGGITQSPKYLFRKEGQNVTLSCEQNLNHDAMYWYRQDPGQGLRLIYYSQIVNDFQKGDIAEGYSVSREKKESFPLTVTSAQKNPTAFYLCASSIYSDTQYFGPGTRLTVL.

The chain joins TRBV5-1 to TRBJ2-1, with D unresolved. The V end was cut by 0 bases, the J end by 7 bases, with 8 bases between. CDR3 size: 13 residues. The germline gives CDR1 SGHRS, CDR2 YFSETQ. The chain's CDR3 is CASSLARANEQFF. DNA for the CDR3: TGCGCCAGCAGCTTGGCCCGTGCGAATGAGCAGTTCTTC.

The chain recombines TRBV7-9 with TRBJ2-3, with D perhaps matching TRBD2 (5 bases). The V and J ends lost 6 bases and 6 bases respectively, with 13 bases between them. The CDR3 totals 13 residues. CDR1 and CDR2 from the germline V gene are SEHNR and FQNEAQ (reference sequence). The CDR3 DNA follows: TGTGCCAGCAGTTCTGGGAGAGTGGATACGCAGTATTTT. Its translation is CASSSGRVDTQYF.

The gene calls are TRBV4-1 and TRBJ2-1; 8 bases align to TRBD2. V lost 1 base, J lost 7 bases, and 9 bases stayed unmatched. CDR1 and CDR2 from the germline V gene are MGHRA and YSYEKL. The CDR3 runs to 16 residues. The CDR3 sequence is CASSQASGLPRNEQFF. The CDR3 DNA sequence: TGCGCCAGCAGCCAAGCTAGCGGGCTTCCAAGGAATGAGCAGTTCTTC.

V is TRBV7-8 and J is TRBJ1-1; 7 bases agree with TRBD1. With 5 bases clipped from V and 3 bases from J, the junction kept 9 bases outside the gene matches. The CDR3 is 15 amino acids. Germline loops: CDR1 SGHVS, CDR2 FQNEAQ. The CDR3: CASSPPTGKDTEAFF. DNA for the CDR3: TGTGCCAGCAGCCCCCCGACAGGGAAGGACACTGAAGCTTTCTTT.

The chain joins TRBV5-4 to TRBJ1-1; TRBD1 matches 8 bases. Germline values: CDR1 SGHNT, CDR2 YYREEE (reference sequence). This CDR3 comprises 15 residues. J lost 5 bases, V lost 2 bases, and 8 bases had no gene match. Here the CDR3 DNA reads TGTGCCAGCAGCTTCGGACAGGGCCCCGGGACTGAAGCTTTCTTT. This translates into CASSFGQGPGTEAFF.

The J gene is TRBJ2-2, the V gene TRBV11-2, with D maybe TRBD1 (5 bases). Germline lookup yields CDR1 SGHAT and CDR2 FQNNGV. The CDR3 runs to 15 residues. V gave up 1 base and J gave up 3 bases, with 9 bases separating them. Written as DNA, the CDR3 is TGTGCCAGCAGCTTAGCACAGGTGTACACCGGGGAGCTGTTTTTT. Amino acid sequence: CASSLAQVYTGELFF.

CDR3 loop: CSVGQLTDTQYF. The CDR3 DNA is TGCAGCGTCGGACAGCTCACAGATACGCAGTATTTT. V is TRBV29-1 and J is TRBJ2-3, with D perhaps matching TRBD1 (6 bases). Germline CDR1 reads SQVTM; CDR2 reads ANQGSEA. This CDR3 has 12 residues. V gave up 6 bases and J gave up 2 bases, with 9 bases separating them.

This rearrangement joins TRBV6-4 to TRBJ2-2; D may be TRBD1 (5 bases). The CDR3 loop spans 14 amino acids. V was trimmed by 6 bases and J by 3 bases, leaving 11 bases between them. Germline V CDR1 and CDR2: MRHNA, SNTAGT. The CDR3: CASRGQGDTGELFF. Here the CDR3 DNA reads TGTGCCAGCAGGGGGCAGGGCGACACCGGGGAGCTGTTTTTT.

The rearrangement joins TRBV29-1 to TRBJ1-3, with no clear D. Trimming shortened V by 3 bases and J by 8 bases, and 8 bases separated the two germline ends. CDR3 length equals 11 residues. Germline CDR1 reads SQVTM; CDR2 reads ANQGSEA. CDR3 nucleotide sequence: TGCAGCGTTGATATGAGCGACACCATATATTTT. It translates to CSVDMSDTIYF.

The rearrangement links TRBV6-1 to TRBJ1-1; D unclear. This CDR3 has 15 residues. Trimming shortened V by 2 bases and J by 0 bases, and 10 bases separated the two germline ends. CDR1 is MNHNS, CDR2 SASEGT, per germline. CDR3 loop: CASSELWLMNTEAFF. The CDR3 DNA reads as TGTGCCAGCAGTGAACTTTGGCTCATGAACACTGAAGCTTTCTTT.

The V call is TRBV29-1, the J call TRBJ2-7; 7 bases are a match to TRBD2. Germline CDR1 is SQVTM and CDR2 is ANQGSEA. V trimming: 0 bases; J trimming: 4 bases; junction bases outside the gene matches: 3. CDR3 length: 13 residues. The CDR3 DNA follows: TGCAGCGTTGAAGACGGGGGGTCGTACGAGCAGTACTTC. This sequence encodes CSVEDGGSYEQYF.

This clone came up a few times. The chain combines TRBV6-5 with TRBJ1-2, with D perhaps matching TRBD1 (6 bases). V dropped 2 bases and J dropped 1 base, with 8 bases sitting between them. The V gene's germline CDR1 is MNHEY and CDR2 SVGAGI. The CDR3 covers 14 residues. CDR3 DNA: TGTGCCAGCAGTTACAGGGGGAGTAACTATGGCTACACCTTC. Protein sequence: CASSYRGSNYGYTF.

The V and J genes are TRBV5-6 and TRBJ2-7, with TRBD2 identical over 7 bases. The CDR3 has 12 amino acids. Germline V CDR1 and CDR2: SGHDT, YYEEEE. V lost 4 bases, J lost 6 bases, and 4 bases stayed unmatched. The CDR3 coding sequence is TGTGCCAGCAGCCTTGGGAGGGCCGAGCAGTACTTC. Its protein is CASSLGRAEQYF.